This T cell receptor beta chain was captured by sequencing in a study of cytomegalovirus exposure and HLA in healthy donors. Germline CDR1 reads ENHRY; CDR2 reads SYGVKD. The CDR3 contains 13 residues. Trimming removed 8 bases from V and 5 bases from J, with 13 bases in between. The PCR ran on 60 Vbeta and 13 Jbeta primers. Profiling relied on immunoSEQ multiplex PCR, and the TCRdb table lists in-frame clones only, not all of them. The table records 98,000 or so clones, around three quarters of them present only once. The receptor comes from a woman younger than 35 in good health and CMV-seropositive. The chain joins TRBV10-3 to TRBJ1-5; D is possibly TRBD1 (5 bases). Source material: PBMCs. The CDR3 region is CAIGEQVDQPQHF. CDR3 coding DNA: TGTGCCATCGGGGAACAGGTTGATCAGCCCCAGCATTTT.